Listed below are T cell receptor beta chains from one sample, sequenced in a study of OX40 agonist ivuxolimab in advanced cancers. Generated by immunoSEQ multiplex PCR, the TCRdb table keeps only in-frame clones and is missing some. This table has about 95,000 clones, roughly 91% appearing once. Specimen: CD4+ or CD8+ T cells sorted from blood, collected in a trial of the OX40 agonist ivuxolimab. The receptors were sampled from an adult with an advanced solid tumor such as melanoma, head and neck, liver or kidney cancer. Both conserved end residues are part of each CDR3. Size is stated for part of the rows, as once, few or many counts, or as a class when the clone is expanded.

clone size	V gene	CDR3 length	J gene	CDR3 protein
-	TRBV6-5	15	TRBJ1-1	CASSYSDTMNTEAFF
once	TRBV5-4	17	TRBJ2-1	CASSGRLAAGSYNEQFF
-	TRBV2	13	TRBJ1-4	CASCPYWNEKLFF
-	TRBV5-1	15	TRBJ2-3	CASSLGGRRSDTQYF
-	TRBV28	15	TRBJ1-5	CASSLYSLVNQPQHF
-	TRBV4-2	15	TRBJ2-4	CASSQEGAFKNIQYF
-	TRBV11-1	17	TRBJ2-7	CASSPGLAGGPGYEQYF
-	TRBV28	15	TRBJ1-2	CASSARRGGNYGYTF
-	TRBV13	14	TRBJ2-7	CASSFRDYLYEQYF
-	TRBV18	17	TRBJ2-1	CASSPTLLAGGSNEQFF
-	TRBV14	18	TRBJ2-6	CASSHLLAGGPGANVLTF
-	TRBV9	16	TRBJ2-3	CASSVSGGKRTDTQYF
-	TRBV6-5	13	TRBJ2-3	CASSYSGVDTQYF
-	TRBV10-3	12	TRBJ2-1	CAISEAYNEQFF
-	TRBV28	15	TRBJ1-4	CASSLQGVTNEKLFF
once	TRBV6-5	15	TRBJ2-3	CASSYDRASTDTQYF
-	TRBV7-2	16	TRBJ2-3	CASSLGLAGGSDTQYF
-	TRBV6-1	14	TRBJ1-5	CASSVGGRDQPQHF
-	TRBV6-4	14	TRBJ1-1	CASSVEAGNTEAFF
-	TRBV5-1	15	TRBJ2-3	CASSQLGIFTDTQYF
-	TRBV7-9	14	TRBJ2-5	CASSFLAVQETQYF
-	TRBV5-1	16	TRBJ2-2	CASSLDGQGVTGELFF
-	TRBV7-8	16	TRBJ2-5	CASSLGLRSAAETQYF
once	TRBV29-1	15	TRBJ2-7	CSVEGASGSSYEQYF
-	TRBV19	14	TRBJ2-7	CASSISRVSHEQYF
-	TRBV5-1	14	TRBJ1-2	CASSSTEQIGGYTF
-	TRBV19	16	TRBJ2-5	CASSIGGQWWQETQYF